Each of the 5 T cell receptor beta chains below was sequenced from the same sample in a study of OX40 agonist ivuxolimab in advanced cancers. Repertoires were generated with immunoSEQ multiplex PCR, while TCRdb's copy carries only in-frame clones and drops some. The table lists some 98,000 clones, approximately 93% of them singletons, with around 0.28% in the top ten. Sequenced material: CD4+ or CD8+ T cells sorted from blood, taken in a trial of the OX40 agonist ivuxolimab. All receptors come from an adult with an advanced solid tumor such as melanoma, head and neck, liver or kidney cancer.

The rearrangement links TRBV28 to TRBJ2-7; a weak D match, TRBD1 (5 bases). There are 14 residues in the CDR3. Germline V lookup: CDR1 MDHEN, CDR2 SYDVKM. The V end lost 3 bases, the J end lost 2 bases, and 11 bases lay between the germline ends. The CDR3 is CASSLEGVTYEQYF. The CDR3 bases are TGTGCCAGCAGTTTGGAAGGGGTAACCTACGAGCAGTACTTC.

The sample holds one count of this clone. The V call is TRBV5-5, the J call TRBJ1-5; no clear D. Looked up from germline, CDR1 is SGHKS and CDR2 is YYEKEE (reference sequence). The CDR3 covers 13 residues. V was trimmed by 4 bases and J by 0 bases, leaving 5 bases between them. The CDR3 DNA follows: TGTGCCAGCAGCCATTATAGCAATCAGCCCCAGCATTTT. Translated: CASSHYSNQPQHF.

The CDR3 DNA reads TGTGCCAGCAGCCCCGGCCTGAACACTGAAGCTTTCTTT. Its protein product is CASSPGLNTEAFF. This chain links TRBV9 with TRBJ1-1; D call uncertain. The CDR3 has 13 residues. Germline V lookup: CDR1 SGDLS, CDR2 YYNGEE. V lost 4 bases to trimming and J lost 0 bases, with 7 bases between them.

The chain uses TRBV5-4 and TRBJ1-6; TRBD1 is a possible D gene (6 bases). V was shortened by 4 bases and J by 15 bases, with 14 bases between the two germline ends. The germline CDR1 and CDR2 sequences are SGHNT and YYREEE (reference sequence). The CDR3 loop spans 12 amino acids. Written as DNA, the CDR3 is TGTGCCAGCAGCCCAAACGGGGGGCGCCTCCACTTT. Protein: CASSPNGGRLHF.

The chain has TRBV30 and TRBJ1-5, with 8 bases fitting TRBD1. After removal of 3 bases from V and 9 bases from J, the junction contained 19 bases not matched to a gene. The CDR3 contains 17 residues. Germline V gives CDR1 GTSNPN, CDR2 SVGIG (reference sequence). The CDR3 region has the DNA TGTGCCTGGAGGCACGGGACAGGCCTAATGGGACGGGGGCCCCAGCATTTT. It specifies CAWRHGTGLMGRGPQHF.